This T cell receptor (beta chain) was retrieved from a study of T cells in Graves' hyperthyroidism and ophthalmopathy. Template material for amplifying TCR beta CDR3 regions consisted of RNA transcripts. Primed by the HTBI set, a first-round RT-PCR was run on the TCR CDR3. TCRdb passed the multiplex PCR reads through MiXCR, listing each CDR3 protein once. The sample records a few hundred thousand distinct CDR3 sequences, 18% being singletons. Germline V gives CDR1 SGHNT, CDR2 YYREEE (reference sequence). CDR3 size: 16 residues. After removal of 1 base from V and 7 bases from J, the junction contained 6 bases not matched to a gene. With regard to this clonotype: Antigen specificity is unknown.

Researchers barred patients who had uncontrolled infection, other autoimmune disease, pregnancy or lactation. Clinical symptoms, serum thyroxine and TRAb, thyroid ultrasound and orbital computed tomography were used for the diagnoses. Study outcomes and limitations: Most expanded thyroid clonotypes above 0.001 recurred in blood. It was a median around seven months before onset that the model predicted ophthalmopathy.

J is TRBJ1-4 and V is TRBV5-4, with 11 bases aligning to TRBD1. Sequenced sample: blood. This sequence originates from a man aged 35-49 years with Graves' hyperthyroidism. The DNA for the CDR3 is TGTGCCAGCAGCTTGAAGGGGACAGGGGGAATTGAAAAACTGTTTTTT. Its protein is CASSLKGTGGIEKLFF. Drawing the rest from reference TRBV5-4 and TRBJ1-4, the complete variable domain is ETGVTQSPTHLIKTRGQQVTLRCSSQSGHNTVSWYQQALGQGPQFIFQYYREEENGRGNFPPRFSGLQFPNYSSELNVNALELDDSALYLCASSLKGTGGIEKLFFGSGTQLSVL.